Each of the 14 T cell receptor beta chains below was sequenced from the same sample in a study of T cell responses to AZD1222 COVID-19 vaccine. Only in-frame clones appear in the TCRdb table, and some are missing; sequencing was by immunoSEQ multiplex PCR. This sample yields tens of thousands of clones, of which 70% to 90% are seen a single time; 3.4% belongs to the top ten. The sample here was peripheral blood, taken 28 days after the second AZD1222 dose. The receptors come from an adult who received the AZD1222 COVID-19 vaccine.

The DNA of the CDR3 is TGTGCCACCAGCAGAGATCGACAGGACGCTAATGAAAAACTGTTTTTT. Translated, it gives CATSRDRQDANEKLFF. The rearrangement joins TRBV15 to TRBJ1-4; D possibly corresponds to TRBD1 (6 bases). This CDR3 region has 16 residues. The V end was cut by 0 bases, the J end by 3 bases, with 11 bases between. In germline, CDR1 is LNHNV, CDR2 YYDKDF (reference sequence).

The chain joins TRBV25-1 to TRBJ1-2; 7 bases are a match to TRBD1. The CDR3 has 16 residues. With 3 bases clipped from V and 0 bases from J, the junction kept 7 bases outside the gene matches. The V gene's germline CDR1 is MGHDK and CDR2 SYGVNS. DNA of the CDR3: TGTGCCAGCAGTGACCCTAACAGGGGAGCTAACTATGGCTACACCTTC. Translation gives CASSDPNRGANYGYTF.

This clone came up once. The chain uses TRBV7-2 and TRBJ2-5, with 14 bases that match TRBD2. After removal of 3 bases from V and 1 base from J, the junction contained 4 bases not matched to a gene. CDR1 and CDR2 from the germline V gene are SGHTA and FQGNSA. CDR3 length equals 17 residues. CDR3 in DNA: TGTGCCAGCAGCTTCTTAGGGACTAGCGGGGGCCAAGAGACCCAGTACTTC. As protein: CASSFLGTSGGQETQYF.

This clone was detected only a few times. This sample also contains other DNA sequences that code for the same CDR3. The V and J genes are TRBV27 and TRBJ2-3; D gene unclear. The CDR3 length is 13 residues. The germline V gene encodes CDR1 MNHEY and CDR2 SMNVEV (reference sequence). The V gene lost 5 bases and the J gene lost 0 bases, with 6 bases spanning the gap. This CDR3 reads CASSPLSTDTQYF. The CDR3 DNA follows: TGTGCCAGCAGTCCACTGAGCACAGATACGCAGTATTTT.

The rearrangement joins TRBV28 to TRBJ2-5; 13 bases agree with TRBD2. CDR3 length: 15 amino acids. CDR1 is MDHEN, CDR2 SYDVKM, per germline. V shed 5 bases and J 5 bases; nucleotides not matched to a gene: 5. The CDR3 nucleotides are TGTGCCAGCAGTCTCGGGACTAGCGGGATGGAGACCCAGTACTTC. Its protein product is CASSLGTSGMETQYF.

The chain is built from TRBV6-2 or TRBV6-3 and TRBJ2-3; 10 bases line up with TRBD2. This CDR3 spans 16 amino acids. The junction had 10 bases not matched to a gene; V was cut back by 5 bases and J by 5 bases. Germline CDR1 MNHEY, CDR2 SVGEGT. DNA for the CDR3: TGTGCCAGCAGTAAAGCGGGAGGGCCGGGGATAGATACGCAGTATTTT. This gives the protein CASSKAGGPGIDTQYF.

The chain joins TRBV18 to TRBJ2-7, with TRBD2 matching over 16 bases. Unmatched junction bases numbered 3, after V lost 3 bases and J lost 4 bases. This CDR3 has 16 amino acids. Germline V gives CDR1 KGHSH, CDR2 LQKENI. In DNA form, the CDR3 reads TGTGCCAGCTCACCGAGGGGACTAGCGGGGGGGTACGAGCAGTACTTC. Translating it yields CASSPRGLAGGYEQYF.

The chain combines TRBV10-3 with TRBJ1-6; a weak D match, TRBD1 (6 bases). The V end lost 3 bases, the J end lost 0 bases, and 12 bases lay between the germline ends. CDR1 ENHRY and CDR2 SYGVKD come from the germline V gene. This CDR3 has 17 residues. The CDR3 here is CAISDPDRSSYNSPLHF. As DNA, the CDR3 is TGTGCCATCAGTGACCCCGACAGGAGCTCCTATAATTCACCCCTCCACTTT.

The chain combines TRBV10-3 with TRBJ2-7; tentatively, D is TRBD1 (5 bases). V lost 2 bases and J 5 bases, leaving 16 bases between the germline ends. In germline, CDR1 is ENHRY, CDR2 SYGVKD. CDR3 length equals 15 residues. CDR3 sequence: CAISEGQGRLDEQYF. CDR3 coding DNA: TGTGCCATCAGTGAGGGGCAGGGTAGGTTAGACGAGCAGTACTTC.

This clone appeared a single time. The V gene is TRBV29-1, the J gene TRBJ2-7, with a weak D call TRBD1 (5 bases). The germline V and J ends were trimmed by 7 bases and 2 bases, with 12 bases remaining between them. Per germline, CDR1 SQVTM and CDR2 ANQGSEA. This CDR3 contains 12 residues. CDR3 DNA: TGCAGCGGTCTGACAGACACCTACGAGCAGTACTTC. Its translation: CSGLTDTYEQYF.

The sample holds one count of this clone. This chain uses TRBV28 with TRBJ1-4, with D hard to call. The CDR3 runs 15 residues. Trimming shortened V by 6 bases and J by 1 base, and 12 bases separated the two germline ends. Germline CDR1 is MDHEN and CDR2 is SYDVKM. In DNA form, the CDR3 reads TGTGCCAGCAGGACCCCTGGAGGAACTAATGAAAAACTGTTTTTT. This translates into CASRTPGGTNEKLFF.

The V call is TRBV28, the J call TRBJ2-7; 9 bases align to TRBD2. From germline, CDR1 is MDHEN and CDR2 SYDVKM. This CDR3 is built from 15 residues. After removal of 8 bases from V and 2 bases from J, the junction contained 10 bases not matched to a gene. The CDR3 loop reads CASFSWLAGTYEQYF. The CDR3 DNA follows: TGTGCCAGCTTCTCATGGCTAGCGGGGACCTACGAGCAGTACTTC.

This clone was counted a few times. The chain recombines TRBV5-1 with TRBJ2-3; D not certain. CDR3 length equals 14 residues. V was pared by 4 bases and J by 2 bases, with 11 bases between. Germline V gives CDR1 SGHRS, CDR2 YFSETQ. Written as DNA, the CDR3 is TGCGCCAGCAGCACGGACCGCCTCACAGATACGCAGTATTTT. Residues: CASSTDRLTDTQYF.

V usage is TRBV7-3 and J usage is TRBJ1-2; D possibly corresponds to TRBD1 (6 bases). This CDR3 is 14 amino acids long. The germline gives CDR1 SGHTA, CDR2 FQGTGA. V shed 6 bases and J shed 5 bases, with 16 bases lying between them. For the CDR3, the DNA is TGTGCCAGCAGTGGGGGGCCAAACGGTTATGGCTACACCTTC. Translating gives CASSGGPNGYGYTF.